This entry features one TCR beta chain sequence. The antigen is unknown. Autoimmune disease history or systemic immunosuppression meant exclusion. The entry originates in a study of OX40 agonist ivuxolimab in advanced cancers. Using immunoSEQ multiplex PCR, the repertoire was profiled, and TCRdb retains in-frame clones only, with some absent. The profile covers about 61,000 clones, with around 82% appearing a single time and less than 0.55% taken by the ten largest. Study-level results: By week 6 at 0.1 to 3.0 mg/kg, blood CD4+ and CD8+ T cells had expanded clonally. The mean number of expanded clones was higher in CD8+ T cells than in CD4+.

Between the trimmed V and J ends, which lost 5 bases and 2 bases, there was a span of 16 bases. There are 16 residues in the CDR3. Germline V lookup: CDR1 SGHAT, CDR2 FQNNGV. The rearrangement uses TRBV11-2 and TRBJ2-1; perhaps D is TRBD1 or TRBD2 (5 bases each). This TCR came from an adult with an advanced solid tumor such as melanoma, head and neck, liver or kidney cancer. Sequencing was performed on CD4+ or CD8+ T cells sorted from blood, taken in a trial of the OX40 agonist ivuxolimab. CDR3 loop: CASSGDPGVAYNEQFF. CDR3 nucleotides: TGTGCCAGCAGCGGGGACCCCGGGGTGGCCTACAATGAGCAGTTCTTC. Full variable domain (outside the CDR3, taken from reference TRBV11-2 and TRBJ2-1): EAGVAQSPRYKIIEKRQSVAFWCNPISGHATLYWYQQILGQGPKLLIQFQNNGVVDDSQLPKDRFSAERLKGVDSTLKIQPAKLEDSAVYLCASSGDPGVAYNEQFFGPGTRLTVL.